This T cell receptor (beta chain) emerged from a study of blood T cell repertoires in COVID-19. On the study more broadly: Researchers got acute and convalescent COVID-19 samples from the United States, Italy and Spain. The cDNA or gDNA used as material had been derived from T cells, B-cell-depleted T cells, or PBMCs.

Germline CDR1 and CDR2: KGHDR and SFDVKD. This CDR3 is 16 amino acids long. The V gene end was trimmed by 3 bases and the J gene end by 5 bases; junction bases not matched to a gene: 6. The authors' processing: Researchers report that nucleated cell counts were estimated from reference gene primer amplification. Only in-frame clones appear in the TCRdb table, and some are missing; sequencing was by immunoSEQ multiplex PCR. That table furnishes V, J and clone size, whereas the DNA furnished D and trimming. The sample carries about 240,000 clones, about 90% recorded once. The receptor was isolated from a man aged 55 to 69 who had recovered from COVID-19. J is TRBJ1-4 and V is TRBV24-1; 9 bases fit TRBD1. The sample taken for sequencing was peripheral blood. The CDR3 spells CATSDVTGTGNEKLFF. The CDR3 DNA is TGTGCCACCAGTGATGTCACCGGGACAGGGAATGAAAAACTGTTTTTT.